This TCR beta chain was sequenced for a study of T cell changes during pregnancy in multiple sclerosis. This clone was counted a single time. Profiling relied on immunoSEQ multiplex PCR, and the TCRdb table lists in-frame clones only, not all of them. Altogether around 130,000 clones are present, 93% being singletons, with the ten largest covering 6.2%. V dropped 0 bases and J dropped 2; count of bases not matched to a gene: 9. The CDR3 has 18 amino acids. Germline V gene sequence: CDR1 PRHDT, CDR2 FYEKMQ (reference sequence). The clonotype originates from a female donor with multiple sclerosis, enrolled in a pregnancy study. Sequenced here: peripheral blood, sampled before pregnancy. This sequence joins TRBV13 and TRBJ2-1, with 8 bases fitting TRBD1. CDR3 DNA: TGTGCCAGCAGCTTAGGCCTCCGGACAGGGATCACCTACAATGAGCAGTTCTTC. The encoded protein is CASSLGLRTGITYNEQFF.